The 3 T cell receptor beta chains listed next were all sequenced from one sample in a study of shared clonotypes between healthy human individuals. Profiled with immunoSEQ multiplex PCR; TCRdb holds only in-frame clones, not every one. The sample shows some 1,900,000 clones, about 95% of them seen only once. CD45RO negativity and positive selection for CCR7 defined naive CD8 cells, a population that excluded terminally differentiated effector memory CD45RA+ cells. Material for sequencing was naive CD8+ T cells sorted from blood. The receptors originated from a man aged 18 to 29 in good health.

This clone was counted once. The chain recombines TRBV13 with TRBJ1-1, with 9 positions matching TRBD1. Germline V gives CDR1 PRHDT, CDR2 FYEKMQ (reference sequence). The CDR3 has 15 amino acids. Unmatched junction bases numbered 5, after V lost 3 bases and J lost 3 bases. This chain's CDR3 is CASSFSDRGDTEAFF. The CDR3, as DNA: TGTGCCAGCAGCTTCTCGGACAGGGGAGACACTGAAGCTTTCTTT. Together with reference TRBV13 and TRBJ1-1, the CDR3 gives the full variable domain: AAGVIQSPRHLIKEKRETATLKCYPIPRHDTVYWYQQGPGQDPQFLISFYEKMQSDKGSIPDRFSAQQFSDYHSELNMSSLELGDSALYFCASSFSDRGDTEAFFGQGTRLTVV.

The V gene is TRBV27, the J gene TRBJ2-3, with D tentatively TRBD2 (6 bases). This CDR3 contains 15 residues. Between the trimmed V and J ends, which lost 3 bases and 1 base, there was a span of 11 bases. Germline CDR1 and CDR2: MNHEY and SMNVEV (reference sequence). The chain's CDR3 is CASSLWGDGTDTQYF. CDR3 nucleotides: TGTGCCAGCAGTTTGTGGGGGGACGGCACAGATACGCAGTATTTT.

CDR3 loop: CASSLTGEGYEQYF. As DNA, the CDR3 is TGTGCCAGCAGCTTAACAGGGGAGGGCTACGAGCAGTACTTC. The rearrangement joins TRBV7-9 to TRBJ2-7; TRBD1 or TRBD2 may be the D gene (7 bases each). The V and J ends lost 2 bases and 3 bases respectively, with 11 bases between them. The CDR3 consists of 14 residues. Germline V lookup: CDR1 SEHNR, CDR2 FQNEAQ (reference sequence).